This TCR beta chain is drawn from a study of blood T cell repertoires in COVID-19. The method was immunoSEQ multiplex PCR; TCRdb's version includes in-frame clones alone and lacks a portion of them. The sample carries roughly 440,000 clones, about 87% recorded once. The sample comprised peripheral blood. This TCR derives from a woman in her fifties or sixties with COVID-19, enrolled during active disease.

CDR3 residues: CASTRSGNQPQHF. Written as DNA, the CDR3 is TGTGCCAGCACTAGGTCTGGCAATCAGCCCCAGCATTTT. This chain joins TRBV2 and TRBJ1-5; D is undetermined. CDR1 and CDR2 from the germline V gene are SNHLY and FYNNEI. Trimming cost V 7 bases and J 2 bases, with 9 bases left between them. The CDR3 extends over 13 amino acids.